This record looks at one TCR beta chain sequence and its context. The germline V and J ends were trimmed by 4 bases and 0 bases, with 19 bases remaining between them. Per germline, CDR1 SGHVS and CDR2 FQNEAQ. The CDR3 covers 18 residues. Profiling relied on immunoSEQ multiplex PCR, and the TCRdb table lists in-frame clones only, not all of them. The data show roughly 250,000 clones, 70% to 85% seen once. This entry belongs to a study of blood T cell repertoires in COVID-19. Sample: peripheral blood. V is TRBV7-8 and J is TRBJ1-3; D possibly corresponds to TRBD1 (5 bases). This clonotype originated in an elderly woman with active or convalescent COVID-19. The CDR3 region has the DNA TGTGCCAGCAGCTCGCGGGGGTTGTATGAGAGCTCTGGAAACACCATATATTTT. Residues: CASSSRGLYESSGNTIYF.